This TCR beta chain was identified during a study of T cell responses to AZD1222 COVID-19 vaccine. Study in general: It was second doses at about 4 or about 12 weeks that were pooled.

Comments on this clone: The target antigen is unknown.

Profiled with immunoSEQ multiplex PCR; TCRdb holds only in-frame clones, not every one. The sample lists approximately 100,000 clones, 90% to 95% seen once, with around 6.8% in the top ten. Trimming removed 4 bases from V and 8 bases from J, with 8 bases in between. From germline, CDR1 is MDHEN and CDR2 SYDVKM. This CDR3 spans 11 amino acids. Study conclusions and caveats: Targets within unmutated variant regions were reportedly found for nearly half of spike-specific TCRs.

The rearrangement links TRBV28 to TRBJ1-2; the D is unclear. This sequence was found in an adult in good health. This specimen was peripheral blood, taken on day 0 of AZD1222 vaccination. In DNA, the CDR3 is TGTGCCAGCAGTTCCCCCAGGGGCTACACCTTC. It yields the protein CASSSPRGYTF.